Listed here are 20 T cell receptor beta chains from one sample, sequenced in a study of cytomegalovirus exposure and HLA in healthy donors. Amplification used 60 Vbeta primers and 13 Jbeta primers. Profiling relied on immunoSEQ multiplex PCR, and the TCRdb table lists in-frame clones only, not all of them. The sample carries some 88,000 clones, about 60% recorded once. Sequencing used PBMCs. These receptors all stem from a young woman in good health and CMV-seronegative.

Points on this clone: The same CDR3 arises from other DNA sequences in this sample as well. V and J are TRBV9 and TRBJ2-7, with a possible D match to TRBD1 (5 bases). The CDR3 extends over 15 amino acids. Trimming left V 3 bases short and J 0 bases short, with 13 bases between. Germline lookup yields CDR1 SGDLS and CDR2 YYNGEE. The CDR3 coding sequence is TGTGCCAGCAGCGCCGGCACAGGCTACTCCTACGAGCAGTACTTC. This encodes CASSAGTGYSYEQYF.

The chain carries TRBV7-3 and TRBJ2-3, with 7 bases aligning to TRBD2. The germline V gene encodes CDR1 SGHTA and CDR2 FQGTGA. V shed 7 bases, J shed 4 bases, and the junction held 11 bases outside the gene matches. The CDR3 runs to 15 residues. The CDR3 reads CASTNDGGRADTQYF. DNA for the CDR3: TGTGCCAGCACGAACGACGGGGGGAGAGCAGATACGCAGTATTTT.

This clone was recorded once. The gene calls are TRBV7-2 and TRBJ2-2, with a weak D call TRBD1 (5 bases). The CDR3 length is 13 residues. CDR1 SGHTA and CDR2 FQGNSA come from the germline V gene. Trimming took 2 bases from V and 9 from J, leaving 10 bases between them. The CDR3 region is CASSLWGPRELFF. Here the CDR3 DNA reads TGTGCCAGCAGCTTATGGGGCCCCCGGGAGCTGTTTTTT.

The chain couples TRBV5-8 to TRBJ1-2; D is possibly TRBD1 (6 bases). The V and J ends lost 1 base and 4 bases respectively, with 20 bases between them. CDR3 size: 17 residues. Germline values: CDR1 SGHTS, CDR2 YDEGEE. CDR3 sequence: CASSLLQGIHDFYGYTF. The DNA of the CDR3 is TGTGCCAGCAGCTTGCTCCAGGGGATTCACGACTTCTATGGCTACACCTTC.

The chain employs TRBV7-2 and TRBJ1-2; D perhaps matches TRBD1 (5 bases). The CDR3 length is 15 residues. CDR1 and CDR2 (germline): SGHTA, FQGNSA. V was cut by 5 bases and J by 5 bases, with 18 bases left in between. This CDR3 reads CASSVSGTGVYGYTF. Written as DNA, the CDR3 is TGTGCCAGCAGCGTATCCGGGACGGGGGTTTATGGCTACACCTTC. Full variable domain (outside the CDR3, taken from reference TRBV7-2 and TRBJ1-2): GAGVSQSPSNKVTEKGKDVELRCDPISGHTALYWYRQSLGQGLEFLIYFQGNSAPDKSGLPSDRFSAERTGGSVSTLTIQRTQQEDSAVYLCASSVSGTGVYGYTFGSGTRLTVV.

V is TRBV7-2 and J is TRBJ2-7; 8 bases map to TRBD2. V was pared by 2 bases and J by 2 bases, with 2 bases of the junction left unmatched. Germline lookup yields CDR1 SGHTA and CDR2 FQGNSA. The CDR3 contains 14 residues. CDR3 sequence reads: CASSLSGGPYEQYF. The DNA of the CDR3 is TGTGCCAGCAGCTTAAGCGGGGGACCCTACGAGCAGTACTTC.

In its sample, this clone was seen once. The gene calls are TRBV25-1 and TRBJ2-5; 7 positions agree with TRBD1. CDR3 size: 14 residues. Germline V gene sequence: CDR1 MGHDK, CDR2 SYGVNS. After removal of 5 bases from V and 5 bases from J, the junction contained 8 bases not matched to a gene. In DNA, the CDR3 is TGTGCCAGCAGTTCTACAGACAGGGTGGAGACCCAGTACTTC. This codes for CASSSTDRVETQYF.

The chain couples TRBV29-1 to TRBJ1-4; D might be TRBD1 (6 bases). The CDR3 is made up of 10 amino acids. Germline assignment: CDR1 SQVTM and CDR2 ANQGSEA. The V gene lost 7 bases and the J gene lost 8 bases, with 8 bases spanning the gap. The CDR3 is CSAGEEKLFF. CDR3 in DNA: TGCAGCGCAGGGGAAGAAAAACTGTTTTTT.

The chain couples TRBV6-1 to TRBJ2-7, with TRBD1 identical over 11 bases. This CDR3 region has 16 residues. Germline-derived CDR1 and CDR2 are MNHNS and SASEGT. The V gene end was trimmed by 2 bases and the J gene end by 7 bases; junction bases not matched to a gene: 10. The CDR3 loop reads CASSELLGQGGGEQYF. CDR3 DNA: TGTGCCAGCAGTGAATTATTGGGACAGGGGGGAGGAGAGCAGTACTTC.

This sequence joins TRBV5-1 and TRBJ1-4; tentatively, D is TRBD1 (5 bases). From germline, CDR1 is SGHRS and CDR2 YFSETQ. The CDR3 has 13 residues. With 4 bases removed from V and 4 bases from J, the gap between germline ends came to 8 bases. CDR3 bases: TGCGCCAGCAGCAGGGGCCTTAATGAAAAACTGTTTTTT. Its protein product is CASSRGLNEKLFF.

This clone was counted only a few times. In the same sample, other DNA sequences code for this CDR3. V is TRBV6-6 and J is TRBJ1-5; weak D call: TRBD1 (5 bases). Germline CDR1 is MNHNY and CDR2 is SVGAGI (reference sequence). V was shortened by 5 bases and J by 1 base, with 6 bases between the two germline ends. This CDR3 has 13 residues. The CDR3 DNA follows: TGTGCCAGCAGTAGACAGAGCAATCAGCCCCAGCATTTT. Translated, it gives CASSRQSNQPQHF.

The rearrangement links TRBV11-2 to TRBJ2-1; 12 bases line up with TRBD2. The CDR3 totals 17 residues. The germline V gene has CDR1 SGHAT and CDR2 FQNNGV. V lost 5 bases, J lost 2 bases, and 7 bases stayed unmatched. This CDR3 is CASSLGTSGLTYNEQFF. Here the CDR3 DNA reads TGTGCCAGCAGCCTTGGGACTAGCGGGCTGACCTACAATGAGCAGTTCTTC.

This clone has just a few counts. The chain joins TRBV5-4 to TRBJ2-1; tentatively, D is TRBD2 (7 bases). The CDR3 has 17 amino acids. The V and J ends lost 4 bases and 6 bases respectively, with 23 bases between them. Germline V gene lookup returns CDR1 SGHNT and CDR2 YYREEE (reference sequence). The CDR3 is CASSLTRGGGLGNEQFF. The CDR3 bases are TGTGCCAGCAGCCTCACCCGAGGGGGGGGGCTAGGCAATGAGCAGTTCTTC.

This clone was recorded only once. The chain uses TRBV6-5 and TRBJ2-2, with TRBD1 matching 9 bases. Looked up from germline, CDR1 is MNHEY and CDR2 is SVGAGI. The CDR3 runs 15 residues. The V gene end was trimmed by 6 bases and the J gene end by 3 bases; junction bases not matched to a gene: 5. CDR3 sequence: CASSRGQGYTGELFF. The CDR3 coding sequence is TGTGCCAGCAGCCGGGGACAGGGTTACACCGGGGAGCTGTTTTTT.

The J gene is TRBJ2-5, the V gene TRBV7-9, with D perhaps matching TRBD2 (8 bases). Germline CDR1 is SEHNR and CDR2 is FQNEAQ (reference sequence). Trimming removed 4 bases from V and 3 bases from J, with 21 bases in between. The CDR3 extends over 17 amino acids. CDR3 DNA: TGTGCCAGCAGCTCTCTCATAGCGGGACAGCTGAAAGAGACCCAGTACTTC. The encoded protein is CASSSLIAGQLKETQYF.

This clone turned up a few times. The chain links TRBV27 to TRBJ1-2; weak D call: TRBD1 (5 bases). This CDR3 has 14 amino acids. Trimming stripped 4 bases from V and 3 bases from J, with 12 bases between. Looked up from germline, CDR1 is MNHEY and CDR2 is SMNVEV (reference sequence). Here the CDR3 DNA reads TGTGCCAGCAGTTCGTCAGGAGGGGACTATGGCTACACCTTC. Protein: CASSSSGGDYGYTF.

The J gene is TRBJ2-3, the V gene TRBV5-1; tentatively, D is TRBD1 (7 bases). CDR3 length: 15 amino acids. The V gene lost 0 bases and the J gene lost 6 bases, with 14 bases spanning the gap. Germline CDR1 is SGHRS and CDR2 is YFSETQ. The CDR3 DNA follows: TGCGCCAGCAGCTTGGCCCAGGGGGGCGTGGATACGCAGTATTTT. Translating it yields CASSLAQGGVDTQYF. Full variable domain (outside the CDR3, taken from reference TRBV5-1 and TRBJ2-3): KAGVTQTPRYLIKTRGQQVTLSCSPISGHRSVSWYQQTPGQGLQFLFEYFSETQRNKGNFPGRFSGRQFSNSRSEMNVSTLELGDSALYLCASSLAQGGVDTQYFGPGTRLTVL.

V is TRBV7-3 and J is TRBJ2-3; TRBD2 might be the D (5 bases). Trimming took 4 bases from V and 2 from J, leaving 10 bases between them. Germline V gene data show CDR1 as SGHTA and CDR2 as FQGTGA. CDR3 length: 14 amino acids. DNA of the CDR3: TGTGCCAGCAGCTCGGGGTTTTTCACAGATACGCAGTATTTT. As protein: CASSSGFFTDTQYF.

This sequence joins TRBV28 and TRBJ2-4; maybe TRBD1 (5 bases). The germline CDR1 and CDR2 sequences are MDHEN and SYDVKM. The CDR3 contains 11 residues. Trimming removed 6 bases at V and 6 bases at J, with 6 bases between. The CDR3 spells CASRQGNIQYF. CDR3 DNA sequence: TGTGCCAGCAGGCAGGGAAACATTCAGTACTTC.

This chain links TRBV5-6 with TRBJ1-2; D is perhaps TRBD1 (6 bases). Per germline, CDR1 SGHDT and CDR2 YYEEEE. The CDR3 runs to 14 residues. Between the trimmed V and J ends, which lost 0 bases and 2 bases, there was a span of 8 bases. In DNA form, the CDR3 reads TGTGCCAGCAGCTTGGGACAGGCAAACTATGGCTACACCTTC. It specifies CASSLGQANYGYTF.